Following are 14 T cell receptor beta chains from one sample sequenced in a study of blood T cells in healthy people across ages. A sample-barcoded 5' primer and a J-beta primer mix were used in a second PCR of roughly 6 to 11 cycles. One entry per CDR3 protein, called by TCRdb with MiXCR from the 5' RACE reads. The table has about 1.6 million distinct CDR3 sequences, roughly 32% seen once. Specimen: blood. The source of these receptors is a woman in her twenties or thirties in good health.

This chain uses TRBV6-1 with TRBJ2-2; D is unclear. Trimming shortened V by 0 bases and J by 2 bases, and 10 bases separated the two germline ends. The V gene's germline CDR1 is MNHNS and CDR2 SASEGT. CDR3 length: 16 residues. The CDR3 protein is CASSEALGRNTGELFF. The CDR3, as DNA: TGTGCCAGCAGTGAAGCGCTCGGTCGAAACACCGGGGAGCTGTTTTTT.

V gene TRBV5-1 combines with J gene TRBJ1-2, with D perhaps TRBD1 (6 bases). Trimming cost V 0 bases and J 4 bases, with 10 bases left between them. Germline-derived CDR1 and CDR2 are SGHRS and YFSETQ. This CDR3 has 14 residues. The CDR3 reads CASSLVGGLYGYTF. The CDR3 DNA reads TGCGCCAGCAGCTTGGTGGGGGGCCTCTATGGCTACACCTTC.

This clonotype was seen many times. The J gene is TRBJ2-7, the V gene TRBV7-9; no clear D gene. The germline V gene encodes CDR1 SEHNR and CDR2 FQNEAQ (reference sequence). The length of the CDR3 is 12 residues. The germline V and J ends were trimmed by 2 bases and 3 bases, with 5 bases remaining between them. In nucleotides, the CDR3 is TGTGCCAGCAGCTTACTAGGCTACGAGCAGTACTTC. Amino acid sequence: CASSLLGYEQYF.

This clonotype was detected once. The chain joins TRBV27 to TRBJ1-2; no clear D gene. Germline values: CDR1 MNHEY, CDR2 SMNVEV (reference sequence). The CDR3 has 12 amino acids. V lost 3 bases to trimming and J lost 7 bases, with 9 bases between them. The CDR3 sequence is CASSLNGLGYTF. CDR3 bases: TGTGCCAGCAGTTTGAATGGACTTGGCTACACCTTC.

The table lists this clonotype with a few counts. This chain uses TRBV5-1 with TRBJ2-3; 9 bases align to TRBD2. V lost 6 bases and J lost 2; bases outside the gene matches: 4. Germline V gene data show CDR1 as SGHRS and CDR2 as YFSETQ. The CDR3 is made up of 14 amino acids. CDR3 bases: TGCGCCAGCATGACTAGCGGATACACAGATACGCAGTATTTT. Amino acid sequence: CASMTSGYTDTQYF.

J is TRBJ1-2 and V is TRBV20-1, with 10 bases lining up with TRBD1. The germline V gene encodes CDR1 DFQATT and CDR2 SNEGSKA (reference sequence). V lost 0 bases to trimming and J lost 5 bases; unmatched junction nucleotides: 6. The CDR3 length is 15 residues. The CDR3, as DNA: TGCAGTGCTAGAGAACCTGACAGGGGGCATTATGGCTACACCTTC. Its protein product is CSAREPDRGHYGYTF.

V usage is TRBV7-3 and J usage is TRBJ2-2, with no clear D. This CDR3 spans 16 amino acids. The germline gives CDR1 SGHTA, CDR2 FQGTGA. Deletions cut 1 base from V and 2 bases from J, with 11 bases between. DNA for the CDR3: TGTGCCAGCAGCTTAATGCCAGTCTCAAACACCGGGGAGCTGTTTTTT. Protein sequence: CASSLMPVSNTGELFF. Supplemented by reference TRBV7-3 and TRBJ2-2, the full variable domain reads GAGVSQTPSNKVTEKGKYVELRCDPISGHTALYWYRQSLGQGPEFLIYFQGTGAADDSGLPNDRFFAVRPEGSVSTLKIQRTERGDSAVYLCASSLMPVSNTGELFFGEGSRLTVL.

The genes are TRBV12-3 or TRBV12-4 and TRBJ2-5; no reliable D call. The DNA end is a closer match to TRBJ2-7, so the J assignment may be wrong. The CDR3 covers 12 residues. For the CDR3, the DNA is TGTGCCAGCAGCTCGGCCCGGAACGAGCAGTACTTC. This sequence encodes CASSSARNEQYF.

The DNA for the CDR3 is TGTGCCAGCGCCCTCAGGGTCACCGGGGAGCTGTTTTTT. This codes for CASALRVTGELFF. The chain uses TRBV7-2 and TRBJ2-2, with a possible D match to TRBD1 (5 bases). This CDR3 is 13 amino acids long. V dropped 8 bases and J dropped 4 bases, with 11 bases sitting between them. CDR1 is SGHTA, CDR2 FQGNSA, per germline.

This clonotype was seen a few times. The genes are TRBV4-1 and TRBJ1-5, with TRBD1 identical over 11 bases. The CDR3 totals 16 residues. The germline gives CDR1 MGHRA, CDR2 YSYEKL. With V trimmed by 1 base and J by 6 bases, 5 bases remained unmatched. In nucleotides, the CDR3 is TGCGCCAGCAGCCAAGCGTGGACAGGGGGCGGTCAGCCCCAGCATTTT. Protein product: CASSQAWTGGGQPQHF.

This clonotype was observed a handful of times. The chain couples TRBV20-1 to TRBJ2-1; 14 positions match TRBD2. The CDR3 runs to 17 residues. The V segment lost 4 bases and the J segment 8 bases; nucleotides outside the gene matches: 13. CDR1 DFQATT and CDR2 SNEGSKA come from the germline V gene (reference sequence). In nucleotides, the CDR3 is TGCAGTGCTACAGGGACTAGCGGGGGAGCGTTTAGCGATGAGCAGTTCTTC. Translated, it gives CSATGTSGGAFSDEQFF.

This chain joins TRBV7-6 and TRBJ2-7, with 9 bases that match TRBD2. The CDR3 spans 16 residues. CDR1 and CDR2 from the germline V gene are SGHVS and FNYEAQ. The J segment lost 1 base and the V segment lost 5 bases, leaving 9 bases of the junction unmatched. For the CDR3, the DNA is TGTGCCAGCAGCCCTACAGCGGGAGGACTTTCCTACGAGCAGTACTTC. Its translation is CASSPTAGGLSYEQYF.

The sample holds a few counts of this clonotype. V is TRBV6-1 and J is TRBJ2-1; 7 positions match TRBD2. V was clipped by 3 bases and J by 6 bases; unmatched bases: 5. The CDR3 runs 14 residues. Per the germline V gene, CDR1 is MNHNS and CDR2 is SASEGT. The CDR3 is CASSDGLGGNEQFF. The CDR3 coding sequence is TGTGCCAGCAGTGATGGACTAGGAGGCAATGAGCAGTTCTTC.

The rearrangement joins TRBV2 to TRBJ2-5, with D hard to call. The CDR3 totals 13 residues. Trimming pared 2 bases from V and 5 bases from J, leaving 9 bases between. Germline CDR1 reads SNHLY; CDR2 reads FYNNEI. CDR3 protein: CASSESSFETQYF. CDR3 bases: TGTGCCAGCAGTGAAAGCTCGTTTGAGACCCAGTACTTC.